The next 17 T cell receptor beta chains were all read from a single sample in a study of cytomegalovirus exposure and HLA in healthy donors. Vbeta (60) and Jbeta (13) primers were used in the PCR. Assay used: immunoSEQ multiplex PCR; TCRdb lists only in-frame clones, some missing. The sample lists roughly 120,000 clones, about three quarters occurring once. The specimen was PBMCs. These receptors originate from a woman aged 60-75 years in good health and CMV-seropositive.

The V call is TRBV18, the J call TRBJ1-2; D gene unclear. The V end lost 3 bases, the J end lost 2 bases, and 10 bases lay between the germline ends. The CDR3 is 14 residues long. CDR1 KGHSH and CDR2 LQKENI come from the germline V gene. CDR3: CASSPISTNYGYTF. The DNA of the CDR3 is TGTGCCAGCTCACCCATCTCGACAAACTATGGCTACACCTTC.

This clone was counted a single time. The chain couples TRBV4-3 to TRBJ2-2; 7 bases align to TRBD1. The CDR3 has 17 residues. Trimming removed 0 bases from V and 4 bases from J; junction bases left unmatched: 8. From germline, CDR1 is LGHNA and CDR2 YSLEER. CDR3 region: CASSQERGLGGTGELFF. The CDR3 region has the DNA TGCGCCAGCAGCCAAGAAAGGGGGCTTGGTGGCACCGGGGAGCTGTTTTTT.

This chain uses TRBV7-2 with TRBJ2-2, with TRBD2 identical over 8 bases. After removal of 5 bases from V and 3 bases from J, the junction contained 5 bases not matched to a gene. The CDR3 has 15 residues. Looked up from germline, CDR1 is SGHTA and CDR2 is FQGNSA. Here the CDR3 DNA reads TGTGCCAGCAGCCCCATAGCGGGATACACCGGGGAGCTGTTTTTT. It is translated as CASSPIAGYTGELFF. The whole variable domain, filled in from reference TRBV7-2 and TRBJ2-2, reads GAGVSQSPSNKVTEKGKDVELRCDPISGHTALYWYRQSLGQGLEFLIYFQGNSAPDKSGLPSDRFSAERTGGSVSTLTIQRTQQEDSAVYLCASSPIAGYTGELFFGEGSRLTVL.

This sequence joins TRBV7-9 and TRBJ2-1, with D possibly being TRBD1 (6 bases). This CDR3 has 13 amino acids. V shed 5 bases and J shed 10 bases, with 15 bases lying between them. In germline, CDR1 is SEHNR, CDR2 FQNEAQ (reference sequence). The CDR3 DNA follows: TGTGCCAGCAGCCCCCCCTCTGACAGGGAGCAGTTCTTC. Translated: CASSPPSDREQFF.

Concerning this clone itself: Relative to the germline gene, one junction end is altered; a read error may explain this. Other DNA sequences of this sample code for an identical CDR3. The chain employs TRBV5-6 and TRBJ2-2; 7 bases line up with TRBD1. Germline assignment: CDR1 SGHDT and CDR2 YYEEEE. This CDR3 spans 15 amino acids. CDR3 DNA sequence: TGTGCCAGTAGCTTGGGACAGCTGAACACCGGGGAGCTGTTTTTT. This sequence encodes CASSLGQLNTGELFF. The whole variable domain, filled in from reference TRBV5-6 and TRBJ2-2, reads DAGVTQSPTHLIKTRGQQVTLRCSPKSGHDTVSWYQQALGQGPQFIFQYYEEEERQRGNFPDRFSGHQFPNYSSELNVNALLLGDSALYLCASSLGQLNTGELFFGEGSRLTVL.

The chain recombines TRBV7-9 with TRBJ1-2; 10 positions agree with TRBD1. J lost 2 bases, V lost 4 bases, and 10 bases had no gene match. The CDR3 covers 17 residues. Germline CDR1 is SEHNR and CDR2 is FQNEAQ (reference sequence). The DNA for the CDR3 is TGTGCCAGCAGCTGGCGGTCCCGGACAGGGGGAAACTATGGCTACACCTTC. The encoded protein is CASSWRSRTGGNYGYTF. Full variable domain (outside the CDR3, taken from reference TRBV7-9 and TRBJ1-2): DTGVSQNPRHKITKRGQNVTFRCDPISEHNRLYWYRQTLGQGPEFLTYFQNEAQLEKSRLLSDRFSAERPKGSFSTLEIQRTEQGDSAMYLCASSWRSRTGGNYGYTFGSGTRLTVV.

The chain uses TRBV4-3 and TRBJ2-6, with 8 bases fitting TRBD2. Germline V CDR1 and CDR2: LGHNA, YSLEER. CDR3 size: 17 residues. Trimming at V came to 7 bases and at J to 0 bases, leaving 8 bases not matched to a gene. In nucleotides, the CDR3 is TGCGCCAGCAATGTGAGCGGGGGCGCCTCTGGGGCCAACGTCCTGACTTTC. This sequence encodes CASNVSGGASGANVLTF.

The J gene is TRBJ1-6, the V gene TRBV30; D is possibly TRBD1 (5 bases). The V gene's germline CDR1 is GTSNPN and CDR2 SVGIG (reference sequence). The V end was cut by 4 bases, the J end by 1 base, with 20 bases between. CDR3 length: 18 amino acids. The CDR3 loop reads CAWTDPAGYGSYNSPLHF. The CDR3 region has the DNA TGTGCCTGGACCGACCCGGCAGGGTATGGATCCTATAATTCACCCCTCCACTTT.

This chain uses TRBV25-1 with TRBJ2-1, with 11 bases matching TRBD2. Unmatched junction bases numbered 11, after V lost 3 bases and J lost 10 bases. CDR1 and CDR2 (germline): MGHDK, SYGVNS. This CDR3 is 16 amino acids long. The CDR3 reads CASSEGGRLAGREQFF. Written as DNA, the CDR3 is TGTGCCAGCAGTGAGGGTGGGAGACTAGCGGGGAGAGAGCAGTTCTTC.

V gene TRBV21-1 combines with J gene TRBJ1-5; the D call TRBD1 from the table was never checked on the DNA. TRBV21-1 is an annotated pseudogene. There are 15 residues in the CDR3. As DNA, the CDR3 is TGTGCCAGCAGCACGCGACAGGGAGTCAATCAGCCCCAGCATTTT. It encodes CASSTRQGVNQPQHF.

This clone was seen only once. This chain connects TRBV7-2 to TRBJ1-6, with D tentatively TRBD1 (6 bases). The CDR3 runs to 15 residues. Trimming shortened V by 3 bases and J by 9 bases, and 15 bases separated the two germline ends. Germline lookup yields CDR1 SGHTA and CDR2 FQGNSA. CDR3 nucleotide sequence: TGTGCCAGCAGCTTGCAGGCAGGGGATAGTTCACCCCTCCACTTT. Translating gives CASSLQAGDSSPLHF.

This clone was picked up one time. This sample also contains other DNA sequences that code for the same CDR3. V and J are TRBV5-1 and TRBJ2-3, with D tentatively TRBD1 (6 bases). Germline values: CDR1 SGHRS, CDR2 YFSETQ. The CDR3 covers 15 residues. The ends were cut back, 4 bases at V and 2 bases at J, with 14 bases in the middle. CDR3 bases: TGCGCCAGCAGCCCGGGGCAGGGGAACACAGATACGCAGTATTTT. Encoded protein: CASSPGQGNTDTQYF.

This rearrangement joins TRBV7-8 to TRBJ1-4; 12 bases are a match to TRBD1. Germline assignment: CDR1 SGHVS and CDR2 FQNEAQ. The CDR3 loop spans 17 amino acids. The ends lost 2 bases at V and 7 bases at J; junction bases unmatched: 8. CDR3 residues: CASSLTRDRGRPEKLFF. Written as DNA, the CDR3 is TGTGCCAGCAGCTTAACAAGGGACAGGGGGCGACCTGAAAAACTGTTTTTT.

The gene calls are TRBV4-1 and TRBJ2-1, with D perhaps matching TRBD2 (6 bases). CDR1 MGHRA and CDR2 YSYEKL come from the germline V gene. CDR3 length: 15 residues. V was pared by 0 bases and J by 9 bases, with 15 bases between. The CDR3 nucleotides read TGCGCCAGCAGCCAAGATCAGTCCCTAGCGAGTGAGCAGTTCTTC. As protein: CASSQDQSLASEQFF.

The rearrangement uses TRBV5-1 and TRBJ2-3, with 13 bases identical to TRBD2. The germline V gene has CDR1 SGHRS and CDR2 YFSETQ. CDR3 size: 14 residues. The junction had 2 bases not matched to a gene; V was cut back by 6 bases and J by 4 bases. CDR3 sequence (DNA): TGCGCCAGCATCGGACTAGCGGGAGCAGATACGCAGTATTTT. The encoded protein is CASIGLAGADTQYF.

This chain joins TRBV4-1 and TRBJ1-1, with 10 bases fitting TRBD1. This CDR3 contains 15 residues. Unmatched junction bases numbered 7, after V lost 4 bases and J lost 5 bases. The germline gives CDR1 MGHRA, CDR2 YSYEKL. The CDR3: CASSPATGGLTEAFF. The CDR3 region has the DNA TGCGCCAGCAGCCCAGCGACAGGGGGCTTAACTGAAGCTTTCTTT.

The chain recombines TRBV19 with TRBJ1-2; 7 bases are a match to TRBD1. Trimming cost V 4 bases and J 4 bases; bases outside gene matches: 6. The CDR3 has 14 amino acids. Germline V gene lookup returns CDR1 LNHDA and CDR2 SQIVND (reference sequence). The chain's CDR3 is CASSNLDRSYGYTF. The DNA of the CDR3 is TGTGCCAGTAGTAATCTGGACAGGTCCTATGGCTACACCTTC.